This T cell receptor (beta chain) is from a study of blood T cell repertoires in COVID-19. At the level of the study: The United States, Italy and Spain provided the acute and convalescent COVID-19 samples. The analysed material was cDNA or gDNA that came from T cells, B-cell-depleted T cells, or PBMCs.

This clone was seen only once. The CDR3 is 19 residues long. CDR1 and CDR2 (germline): SGHVS, FQNEAQ. V lost 6 bases to trimming and J lost 0 bases; unmatched junction nucleotides: 16. Per the original methods: The authors estimated nucleated cell counts from reference gene primer amplification. Repertoires were generated with immunoSEQ multiplex PCR, while TCRdb's copy carries only in-frame clones and drops some. V and J calls and clone size are those listed in that table; D and trimming were worked out from the DNA. This sample has about 150,000 clones, with over 75% found just once. Sequenced material: peripheral blood. This receptor was obtained from a human donor in a cohort sampled during active COVID-19. This rearrangement joins TRBV7-8 to TRBJ2-4; 8 positions agree with TRBD1. CDR3 in DNA: TGTGCCAGCAGTCAACCTCGTCGGGGACAGGAGTTAGCCAAAAACATTCAGTACTTC. As protein: CASSQPRRGQELAKNIQYF.